This T cell receptor (beta chain) was recorded in a study of cytomegalovirus exposure and HLA in healthy donors (dated by TCRdb to about 2017). The study in broad terms: In an earlier analysis of several hundred of the donors, 250 to 350 Gb of sequence data and approximately 100 million unique TCR beta sequences from roughly 190 million T cells were reported. A later analysis re-examined previously published TCR beta repertoires from roughly 720 donors and added high-resolution HLA genotyping to investigate patterns of TCR occurrence. Along with the 666-subject first cohort, a separate validation cohort of over a hundred different subjects was used. Every discovery cohort repertoire had been produced on one sequencing platform. Donor age, sex, ethnicity and CMV serostatus were collected together with the repertoire data. An earlier analysis of 587 of the donors applied high-throughput TCR beta sequencing to assess whether each TCR beta V gene segment acted as functional or pseudogenic. The T cell repertoires of under 750 subjects were profiled by immunosequencing and related to cytomegalovirus serostatus. Among some 400 genotyped donors of the cohort, an average of roughly 230,000 unique TCR beta nucleotide sequences was sequenced per donor, of which roughly 17% were non-productive. The number of donors typed differed by locus, with roughly 629-640 for A, B, C, DRB1 and DQB1, 522 for DQA1, about 610 for DPA1, and 450 to 480 for DPB1. Several DR-DQ haplotypes were treated as single units for association and clustering because of strong linkage in the cohort. Of the roughly 410 genotyped donors, 65% to 90% were placed in the genetic ancestry cluster associated with self-reported Caucasian donors. In a later genetic analysis, genome-wide SNP genotypes for about three fifths of the roughly 670 donors were used, and that subset was treated as a discovery cohort. The study combined high-throughput TCR immunosequencing, statistical association of individual TCRs with disease status, and machine learning to predict cytomegalovirus infection status. The study aimed to test whether cataloging public T cell receptors could reveal signatures of past pathogen exposure. In the later analysis, no new phenotypic data were used to find candidate immune exposures; instead, reliance was placed on TCR beta sequences and their occurrence across donors. Approximately 300 gigabases of sequencing data and 75 million to 85 million unique TCR sequences made up an early release that covered nearly 650 HLA-typed donors. HLA typing covered class I and class II loci at four-digit resolution. Study-level results and caveats: Because the 87-base-pair reads could not distinguish some IMGT-functional V segments, including TRBV6-2 and TRBV6-3, those segments were excluded. A later analysis found that TCR association rates varied across HLA loci, with DRB1 alleles showing the most associated TCRs and HLA-C alleles the fewest. The only immune exposure information available for the cohort was CMV serostatus. Linkage disequilibrium might explain the correlated functional status among segregating V segments, but an unknown experimental factor could not be excluded. Assigning TCR associations to individual alleles was difficult when HLA alleles, especially DR and DQ, strongly co-occurred. V-gene and J-gene trimming of TCR beta chains was associated with a missense DCLRE1C variant in a later genetic analysis, and the association was replicated in an independent cohort. Most TCR sequences were seen in very few donors, while some public TCRs were found in many individuals. Only TCR beta chains were sequenced in this cohort, and the absence of alpha or paired-chain data limited detectable features. Over 15 rarely observed V segments, including chromosome 9 orphons, were excluded from the earlier analysis of approximately 500 of the donors because counts were too low. The classifier was reported to diagnose cytomegalovirus status with high specificity and sensitivity in both the original and validation cohorts. Presence/absence analyses assumed roughly uniform sequencing depth across donors, an assumption that may not hold. A few of the identified cytomegalovirus-associated TCR beta chains were confirmed in vitro to be specific for cytomegalovirus antigens. A later analysis associated about 17,000 TCR beta sequences with specific HLA alleles at a false discovery rate of 0.05. In an earlier analysis of about 540 of the donors, most TCR beta V segments were observed in productive rearrangements about 90% or about 30% of the time, broadly matching IMGT annotations. A group of highly shared sequence variants was considered likely to be a technical artifact of the sequencing pipeline. The authors suggested that the approach could potentially be extended to other disease states and immunological phenotypes. In the study, 150 to 200 TCR beta chains were listed as associated with cytomegalovirus. A later analysis found that most CMV-associated TCR beta chains appeared HLA-restricted, with HLA associations seemingly driven largely by CMV exposure. A further reported finding was that TCR beta sequences accurately predicted the HLA-A and HLA-B alleles for most subjects in the first cohort. A later analysis reported that several top co-occurrence clusters appeared linked to parvovirus B19, influenza, CMV and Epstein-Barr virus. Compared with equally common non-associated chains, HLA-associated TCR beta chains in a later analysis were more clonally expanded and had lower generation probabilities. In a later genetic analysis, fewer N-insertions in productive TCRs were reported among donors in an Asian-associated ancestry cluster than the roughly 710-donor mean. Because some donors lacked HLA typing at each locus, the association tests relied only on the typed subset.

Libraries came from the immunoSEQ multiplex PCR assay. The multiplex PCR relied on a mix of 60 forward primers for TCR Vbeta segments and 13 reverse primers for TCR Jbeta segments. A multiplex PCR assay on genomic DNA amplified the CDR3 region of rearranged TCR beta genes. Amplified TCR beta libraries were sequenced as 87-base-pair reads on the Illumina HiSeq System. The original methods were these. A later analysis counted 65 million to 90 million unique TCR beta chains across the 600 to 850 repertoires, and 10 million to 12 million of these chains were shared by at least two donors. A nearest-neighbor algorithm error-corrected the raw reads and collapsed the reads into unique sequences, merging closely related sequences to remove PCR and sequencing errors. To assign V, D and J gene segments, CDR3 sequences were aligned to IMGT reference sequences. For a sequence to be retained, at least a six-nucleotide match to both a V gene segment and a J gene segment was required. A rearrangement counted as productive if the CDR3 had no stop codons and remained in frame with V and J, and every other rearrangement counted as non-productive. CDR3 was defined according to IMGT convention as the region running from the second conserved V-encoded cysteine to the conserved J-encoded phenylalanine. The earlier analysis of a few hundred of the donors excluded any sequence lacking an unambiguous match to a single V gene segment. In an earlier analysis of 450 to 700 of the donors, V segments were called functional above 56.7% productive rearrangements and were called segregating when the between-donor standard deviation exceeded 5%. A statistical classification framework was built for diagnosing cytomegalovirus status from the catalog of TCR beta chain sequences. In a later analysis, V and J genes were assigned by comparing TCR nucleotide sequences against IMGT/GENE-DB human TR gene sequences. Using the TCRdist pipeline, a later analysis assigned CDR3 sequences along with most-parsimonious VDJ recombination scenarios. In a later analysis, each TCR beta chain was defined by its CDR3 amino acid sequence together with its V-gene family, and reads lacking a unique V-gene family were excluded. As a way to deal with suspected cross-contamination and a sequencing artifact, a later analysis dropped 592 nucleotide sequences that were highly shared and had low generation probability. In a later analysis, a clonal expansion index was calculated for each public chain from normalized within-repertoire ranks of inferred template counts. In a later analysis, generation probabilities were computed with a VDJ recombination model fitted to out-of-frame rearrangements, and the resulting probabilities were checked against IGoR. Hypergeometric tests were used in a later analysis to score TCR-TCR, TCR-HLA and TCR-CMV co-occurrence, with a repertoire-size bias correction applied to the TCR pairs. To estimate false discovery rates, a later analysis permuted the HLA or CMV assignments 20 times. A later analysis grouped co-occurring TCRs with DBSCAN, adding TCRdist sequence similarity when clustering within HLA-allele-positive subsets. Repertoires with fewer than 30,000 or more than 120,000 public chains, plus five repertoires with anomalous nucleotide sharing, were excluded from co-occurrence clustering. Here the immuneACCESS table is served through TCRdb, limited to in-frame sequences with V and J called. Missing clones are a known gap in these copies; in checked studies unresolved V genes cover under half, and the rest lacks a known reason. The D gene and trimming were derived from the DNA, and the V and J assignments and clone size from that table. The sample table shows around 150,000 clones, and 73% are seen once. The ten top clones hold about 15% of the sample.

In total, 500 to 700 healthy bone marrow donors made up the cohort. At the time of sampling, all cohort members were nominally healthy, though unrecorded immune exposures were likely present. Of the 650 to 750 cohort members, 289 had positive CMV serostatus and fewer than 400 had negative CMV serostatus, and CMV serostatus was not recorded for the donor. Every donor gave a peripheral blood sample, and the peripheral blood mononuclear cells from that sample were used for TCR beta sequencing. Genomic DNA extraction from the blood cell samples was performed with the Qiagen DNeasy Blood Extraction Kit. Per the germline V gene, MGHRA is the CDR1 and YSYEKL is the CDR2. Trimming removed 1 base from V and 4 bases from J, leaving 14 bases between the germline ends. Spanning cysteine to phenylalanine, the CDR3 consists of 16 amino acids. The retained sequence is limited to the CDR3, 48 bases, with the frame set at the first base.

As for this clone: The clone's antigen remains unknown. One base away there is no much larger clone; base qualities are not given.

The sequencing input was PBMCs. The receptor was derived from a human donor in good health. The V gene is TRBV4-1 and the J gene is TRBJ1-3; the D gene is perhaps TRBD1, on 5 matching bases. CDR3 region: CASSQGRDRRGNTIYF. The base sequence is TGCGCCAGCAGCCAAGGGCGGGACCGGAGGGGAAACACCATATATTTT.